This entry features one TCR beta chain sequence. Its antigen is as yet unknown. Amplification used 60 Vbeta primers and 13 Jbeta primers. Clones were read by immunoSEQ multiplex PCR, and TCRdb kept only the in-frame ones, dropping some. The repertoire has some 190,000 clones, 65% to 85% of them found once; the top ten carry 1.3% to 1.5%. These data come from a study of cytomegalovirus exposure and HLA in healthy donors. Background on the study: Approximately 80 million unique TCRs from HLA-typed donors were held in an early data release.

Study-level results: Common viral pathogens (according to a later analysis) appeared linked to several of the most significant clusters. Analyses of presence/absence relied on an assumption of roughly uniform sequencing depth across donors.

The V gene's germline CDR1 is MNHEY and CDR2 SVGAGI. After removal of 4 bases from V and 3 bases from J, the junction contained 3 bases not matched to a gene. The CDR3 has 14 amino acids. Material: PBMCs. The V call is TRBV6-5, the J call TRBJ2-7, with 10 bases identical to TRBD1. This sequence originates from a girl aged 10 to 17 in good health and CMV-seropositive. CDR3 amino acids: CASSFGTGDYEQYF. The DNA for the CDR3 is TGTGCCAGCAGTTTCGGGACAGGGGACTACGAGCAGTACTTC.